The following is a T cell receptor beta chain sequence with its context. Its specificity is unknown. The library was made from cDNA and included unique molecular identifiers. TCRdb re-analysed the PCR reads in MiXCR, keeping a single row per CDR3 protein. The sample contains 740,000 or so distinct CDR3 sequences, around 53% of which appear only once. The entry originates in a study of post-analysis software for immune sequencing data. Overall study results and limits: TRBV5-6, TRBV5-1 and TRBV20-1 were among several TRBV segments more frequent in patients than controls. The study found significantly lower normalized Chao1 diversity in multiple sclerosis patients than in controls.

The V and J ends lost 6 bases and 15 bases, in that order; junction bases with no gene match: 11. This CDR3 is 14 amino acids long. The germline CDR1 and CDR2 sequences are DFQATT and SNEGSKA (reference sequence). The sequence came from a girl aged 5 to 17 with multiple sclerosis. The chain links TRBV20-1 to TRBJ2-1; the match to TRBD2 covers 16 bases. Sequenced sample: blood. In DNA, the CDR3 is TGCAGTGCGGGGACTAGCGGGAGGGCGGGCCGGTCGTTCTTC. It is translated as CSAGTSGRAGRSFF.